This T cell receptor (beta chain) was recorded in a study of blood T cell repertoires in COVID-19. Study at large: COVID-19 samples, acute and convalescent, were from the United States, Italy and Spain. PBMCs, B-cell-depleted T cells, or T cells were the source of the cDNA or gDNA that made up the material.

Across under 25 US areas, participants ranged in age from about 18 to 89 years. In the original workflow: How many nucleated cells were present was estimated from reference gene primer amplification. Profiled with immunoSEQ multiplex PCR; TCRdb holds only in-frame clones, not every one. V and J calls and clone size are copied from that table; D and trimming were computed from the DNA. This sample has a few hundred thousand clones, with more than 75% found just once. Germline trimming cut 4 bases from V and 3 bases from J; bases unmatched to any gene: 5. This CDR3 spans 14 amino acids. Germline CDR1 reads SGHRS; CDR2 reads YFSETQ.

Sequenced: PBMCs or T cells enriched from blood (not recorded which). The chain combines TRBV5-1 with TRBJ1-2; 8 bases agree with TRBD1. The clonotype was recovered from a woman in her 50s who had recovered from COVID-19. The CDR3, as DNA: TGCGCCAGCAGCCGACAGGGGATCGACTATGGCTACACCTTC. It yields the protein CASSRQGIDYGYTF.